Listed here are 9 T cell receptor beta chains from one sample, sequenced in a study of cytomegalovirus exposure and HLA in healthy donors. Vbeta (60) and Jbeta (13) primers were used in the PCR. Assay used: immunoSEQ multiplex PCR; TCRdb lists only in-frame clones, some missing. The sample has about 120,000 clones; around four fifths are singletons. Sequencing was performed on PBMCs. The origin of the receptors is a man between 60 and 75 years old in good health and CMV-seropositive.

The gene calls are TRBV2 and TRBJ1-3; possible D gene TRBD1, 6 bases. This CDR3 has 14 amino acids. In germline, CDR1 is SNHLY, CDR2 FYNNEI. V dropped 4 bases and J dropped 2 bases, with 9 bases sitting between them. CDR3 residues: CASSVQGTGNTIYF. The DNA of the CDR3 is TGTGCCAGCAGTGTACAGGGAACTGGAAACACCATATATTTT.

With respect to this clone: At the DNA level, this CDR3 is encoded by other sequences in the same sample as well. V and J are TRBV11-2 and TRBJ1-1, with 9 bases identical to TRBD1. J lost 11 bases, V lost 5 bases, and 6 bases had no gene match. Germline V gene data show CDR1 as SGHAT and CDR2 as FQNNGV. The CDR3 spans 12 residues. The DNA for the CDR3 is TGTGCCAGCAGCCCGCCCGGGACAGGGGCTTTCTTT. It is translated as CASSPPGTGAFF.

This clone occurred once. This rearrangement joins TRBV11-2 to TRBJ2-7; 11 nucleotides align to TRBD2. V gave up 5 bases and J gave up 2 bases; unmatched junction bases: 5. CDR3 size: 15 residues. Germline CDR1 and CDR2: SGHAT and FQNNGV. The CDR3 DNA reads as TGTGCCAGCAGCCTACATAGCGGGAGGGCCTACGAGCAGTACTTC. Translating gives CASSLHSGRAYEQYF. The complete variable domain, with remaining parts taken from reference TRBV11-2 and TRBJ2-7, reads EAGVAQSPRYKIIEKRQSVAFWCNPISGHATLYWYQQILGQGPKLLIQFQNNGVVDDSQLPKDRFSAERLKGVDSTLKIQPAKLEDSAVYLCASSLHSGRAYEQYFGPGTRLTVT.

The V gene is TRBV5-6, the J gene TRBJ1-3; D is perhaps TRBD1 (6 bases). The CDR3 length is 16 residues. Looked up from germline, CDR1 is SGHDT and CDR2 is YYEEEE. The germline V and J ends were trimmed by 2 bases and 2 bases, with 14 bases remaining between them. This chain's CDR3 is CASSFGSGVTGNTIYF. CDR3 DNA sequence: TGTGCCAGCAGCTTCGGCTCAGGGGTAACTGGAAACACCATATATTTT.

The CDR3 loop reads CASRFRDRGSYEQYF. DNA for the CDR3: TGCGCCAGCAGGTTCCGGGACAGGGGGAGCTACGAGCAGTACTTC. V and J are TRBV5-1 and TRBJ2-5, with 11 positions matching TRBD1. With the DNA end fitting TRBJ2-7 better, the J assignment may be wrong. The CDR3 contains 15 residues. The germline V gene encodes CDR1 SGHRS and CDR2 YFSETQ.

The chain couples TRBV28 to TRBJ1-1; no clear D gene. Trimming pared 6 bases from V and 4 bases from J, leaving 9 bases between. The CDR3 runs to 12 residues. CDR1 is MDHEN and CDR2 is SYDVKM in the germline V gene. The DNA of the CDR3 is TGTGCCAGCAGGCGTCGAGCCACTGAAGCTTTCTTT. Encoded protein: CASRRRATEAFF.

The chain recombines TRBV27 with TRBJ1-2; D is unresolved. CDR1 is MNHEY, CDR2 SMNVEV, per germline (reference sequence). V was shortened by 2 bases and J by 0 bases, with 13 bases between the two germline ends. This CDR3 contains 16 residues. The DNA of the CDR3 is TGTGCCAGCAGTTTAGTAGGCGGGCCCCCTAACTATGGCTACACCTTC. Translating gives CASSLVGGPPNYGYTF.

The J gene is TRBJ2-7, the V gene TRBV27, with 9 bases fitting TRBD1. The CDR3 is made up of 14 amino acids. Trimming took 5 bases from V and 3 from J; bases not matched to a gene: 5. Germline V gene data show CDR1 as MNHEY and CDR2 as SMNVEV (reference sequence). DNA for the CDR3: TGTGCCAGCAGTATGGGACAGGGTGGCTACGAGCAGTACTTC. Protein product: CASSMGQGGYEQYF.

The genes are TRBV30 and TRBJ1-6; possibly TRBD1 for D (6 bases). The CDR3 spans 20 residues. Trimming removed 1 base from V and 7 bases from J, with 29 bases in between. Germline assignment: CDR1 GTSNPN and CDR2 SVGIG (reference sequence). CDR3 sequence reads: CAWSDHGGGARSSWNSPLHF. CDR3 coding DNA: TGTGCCTGGAGTGATCATGGAGGGGGGGCGCGGTCCAGTTGGAATTCACCCCTCCACTTT. Complete variable domain (other parts from reference TRBV30 and TRBJ1-6): SQTIHQWPATLVQPVGSPLSLECTVEGTSNPNLYWYRQAAGRGLQLLFYSVGIGQISSEVPQNLSASRPQDRQFILSSKKLLLSDSGFYLCAWSDHGGGARSSWNSPLHFGNGTRLTVT.